This T cell receptor beta chain appears in the sequencing data of a study of cytotoxic CD8 clonotypes in ibrutinib-treated CLL. Across the study: Patients attained approximately 24 partial and 2 complete responses; at median 68 months, about 14 remained remitted while about twelve progressed.

CDR3 length equals 15 residues. The V and J ends lost 6 bases and 3 bases, in that order; junction bases with no gene match: 11. Germline lookup yields CDR1 LNHDA and CDR2 SQIVND (reference sequence). Measured with immunoSEQ multiplex PCR; TCRdb has only the in-frame clones, and not every one. The repertoire holds a few hundred thousand clones, with 67% as singletons. The sequence derives from a human donor with chronic lymphocytic leukemia. This chain uses TRBV19 with TRBJ2-7, with TRBD1 matching 7 bases. Material: PBMCs, obtained after 36 months of ibrutinib treatment. The CDR3 nucleotides are TGTGCCAGTAGGACGGTGGACAGGCTACACTACGAGCAGTACTTC. The encoded protein is CASRTVDRLHYEQYF. The variable domain in full, with the rest retrieved from reference TRBV19 and TRBJ2-7, is DGGITQSPKYLFRKEGQNVTLSCEQNLNHDAMYWYRQDPGQGLRLIYYSQIVNDFQKGDIAEGYSVSREKKESFPLTVTSAQKNPTAFYLCASRTVDRLHYEQYFGPGTRLTVT.